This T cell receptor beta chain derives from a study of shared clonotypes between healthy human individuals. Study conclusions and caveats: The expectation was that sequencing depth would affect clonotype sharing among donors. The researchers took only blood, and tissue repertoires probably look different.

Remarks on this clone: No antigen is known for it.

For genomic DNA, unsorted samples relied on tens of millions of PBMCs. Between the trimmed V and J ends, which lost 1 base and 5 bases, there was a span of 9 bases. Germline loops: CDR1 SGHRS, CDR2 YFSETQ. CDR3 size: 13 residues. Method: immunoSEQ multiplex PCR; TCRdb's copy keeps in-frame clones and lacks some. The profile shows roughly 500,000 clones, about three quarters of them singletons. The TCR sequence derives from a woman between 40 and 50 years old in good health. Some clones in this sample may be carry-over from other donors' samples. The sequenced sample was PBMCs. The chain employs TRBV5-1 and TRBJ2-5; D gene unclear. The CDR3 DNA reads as TGCGCCAGCAGCTTGTATGAGTTGGAGACCCAGTACTTC. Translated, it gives CASSLYELETQYF.